This is a list of T cell receptor beta chains from one sample in a study of blood T cell repertoires in COVID-19. The assay was immunoSEQ multiplex PCR, and TCRdb's table has in-frame clones only and misses some. The sample gives hundreds of thousands of clones, more than 70% of which show up once; about 7% is in the top ten. Material: peripheral blood. Receptor source: a woman aged 70-85 years with COVID-19, enrolled during active disease. The CDR3 runs from the conserved cysteine through the conserved F or W. For some rows the clone size is stated as once, few or many, or as a class when expanded; others skip it.

V gene: TRBV6-1; J gene: TRBJ2-7; clone size: NA; CDR3 protein: CASSEGGRALSYEQYF
V gene: TRBV5-1; J gene: TRBJ1-1; clone size: NA; CDR3 protein: CASSWGQGGNTEAFF
V gene: TRBV7-2; J gene: TRBJ1-1; clone size: NA; CDR3 protein: CASSPTGRAAGEAFF
V gene: TRBV7-9; J gene: TRBJ1-2; clone size: NA; CDR3 protein: CASSLVAGNYGYTF
V gene: TRBV19; J gene: TRBJ1-3; clone size: NA; CDR3 protein: CASSNPGTGSTIYF
V gene: TRBV6-5; J gene: TRBJ2-2; clone size: NA; CDR3 protein: CASTFNRDRAGELFF
V gene: TRBV6-5; J gene: TRBJ1-3; clone size: few; CDR3 protein: CASSRGQGNTIYF
V gene: TRBV7-9; J gene: TRBJ1-3; clone size: NA; CDR3 protein: CASSANTNSGNTIYF
V gene: TRBV7-2; J gene: TRBJ2-7; clone size: NA; CDR3 protein: CASSSPPWGGVYEQYF
V gene: TRBV5-1; J gene: TRBJ1-2; clone size: few; CDR3 protein: CASSFDREENGYTF
V gene: TRBV9; J gene: TRBJ2-3; clone size: NA; CDR3 protein: CASSVEGHSGDTQYF
V gene: TRBV10-1; J gene: TRBJ1-2; clone size: NA; CDR3 protein: CASRHGTGNTF
V gene: TRBV7-2; J gene: TRBJ1-1; clone size: NA; CDR3 protein: CASSLLPRGMNTEAFF
V gene: TRBV10-3; J gene: TRBJ2-2; clone size: NA; CDR3 protein: CATQGTTGELFF
V gene: TRBV7-2; J gene: TRBJ1-2; clone size: NA; CDR3 protein: CASSLTYRGQEGYTF
V gene: TRBV7-8; J gene: TRBJ1-3; clone size: NA; CDR3 protein: CASSSDSFSGNTIYF
V gene: TRBV5-4; J gene: TRBJ2-2; clone size: NA; CDR3 protein: CASSLIRGGNTGELFF
V gene: TRBV5-8; J gene: TRBJ2-5; clone size: NA; CDR3 protein: CASTTLGGVYQETQYF
V gene: TRBV7-9; J gene: TRBJ1-2; clone size: NA; CDR3 protein: CASRSWTGGNYGYTF
V gene: TRBV11-2; J gene: TRBJ1-1; clone size: NA; CDR3 protein: CASSLLMNTEAFF
V gene: TRBV5-4; J gene: TRBJ2-1; clone size: once; CDR3 protein: CASSLGQGFRNEQFF
V gene: TRBV5-1; J gene: TRBJ1-2; clone size: NA; CDR3 protein: CASSGQGNGYTF
V gene: TRBV24-1; J gene: TRBJ2-3; clone size: NA; CDR3 protein: CATSDLADTQYF
V gene: TRBV11-2; J gene: TRBJ2-1; clone size: NA; CDR3 protein: CASSPREGHEQFF
V gene: TRBV6-5; J gene: TRBJ1-2; clone size: NA; CDR3 protein: CASSQTYNYGYTF
V gene: TRBV6-2/TRBV6-3; J gene: TRBJ2-1; clone size: NA; CDR3 protein: CASSPPSNEQFF
V gene: TRBV5-5; J gene: TRBJ1-6; clone size: NA; CDR3 protein: CASINQGRGAINSPLHF
V gene: TRBV27; J gene: TRBJ1-5; clone size: NA; CDR3 protein: CASSLGQGANQPQHF
V gene: TRBV9; J gene: TRBJ2-7; clone size: NA; CDR3 protein: CASSVGSSGGVYEQYF
V gene: TRBV10-3; J gene: TRBJ1-5; clone size: NA; CDR3 protein: CATGGTGNQPQHF
V gene: TRBV11-2; J gene: TRBJ2-3; clone size: NA; CDR3 protein: CASSTDRVTDTQYF
V gene: TRBV18; J gene: TRBJ1-1; clone size: NA; CDR3 protein: CASSPSGGMNTEAFF
V gene: TRBV5-1; J gene: TRBJ2-7; clone size: NA; CDR3 protein: CASSSQPDKLYEQYF
V gene: TRBV30; J gene: TRBJ1-2; clone size: NA; CDR3 protein: CAWRGDRNYGYTF
V gene: TRBV7-9; J gene: TRBJ1-6; clone size: NA; CDR3 protein: CASSLVTTVRDSPLHF
V gene: TRBV7-2; J gene: TRBJ2-1; clone size: NA; CDR3 protein: CASTLLASEQFF
V gene: TRBV7-9; J gene: TRBJ1-1; clone size: NA; CDR3 protein: CASSLGQGSEAFF
V gene: TRBV10-2; J gene: TRBJ2-1; clone size: NA; CDR3 protein: CASSESAGWTYNEQFF
V gene: TRBV7-9; J gene: TRBJ1-5; clone size: NA; CDR3 protein: CASSGQGRYNQPQHF
V gene: TRBV3-1/TRBV3-2; J gene: TRBJ1-5; clone size: NA; CDR3 protein: CASSQGRTGTNQPQHF
V gene: TRBV10-1; J gene: TRBJ1-5; clone size: NA; CDR3 protein: CASNGTVSNQPQHF
V gene: TRBV28; J gene: TRBJ1-2; clone size: NA; CDR3 protein: CASSFLYGYTF
V gene: TRBV5-1; J gene: TRBJ1-2; clone size: NA; CDR3 protein: CASSIGQGEDGYTF
V gene: TRBV11-2; J gene: TRBJ1-2; clone size: once; CDR3 protein: CASSTGLDNYGYTF
V gene: TRBV4-1; J gene: TRBJ2-2; clone size: NA; CDR3 protein: CASSQSTSGGANTGELFF
V gene: TRBV28; J gene: TRBJ1-1; clone size: once; CDR3 protein: CASSSGYPNTEAFF
V gene: TRBV9; J gene: TRBJ1-1; clone size: NA; CDR3 protein: CASSISGGVNTEAFF
V gene: TRBV10-3; J gene: TRBJ2-7; clone size: once; CDR3 protein: CAIRAGNYEQYF
V gene: TRBV24-1; J gene: TRBJ2-7; clone size: once; CDR3 protein: CATSEYRGTYEQYF
V gene: TRBV11-2; J gene: TRBJ2-7; clone size: NA; CDR3 protein: CASRSTRSLDEQYF